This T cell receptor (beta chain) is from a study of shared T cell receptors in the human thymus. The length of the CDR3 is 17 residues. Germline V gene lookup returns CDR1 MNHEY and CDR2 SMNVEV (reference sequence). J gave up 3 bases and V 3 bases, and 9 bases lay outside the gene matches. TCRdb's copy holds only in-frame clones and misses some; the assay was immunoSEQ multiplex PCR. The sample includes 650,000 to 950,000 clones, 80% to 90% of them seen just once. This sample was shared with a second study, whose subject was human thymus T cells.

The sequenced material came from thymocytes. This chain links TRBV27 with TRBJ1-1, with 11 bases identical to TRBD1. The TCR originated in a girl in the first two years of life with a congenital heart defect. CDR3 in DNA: TGTGCCAGCAGTTTCCTTGGGACAGGGGGAGGGGACACTGAAGCTTTCTTT. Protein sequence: CASSFLGTGGGDTEAFF.